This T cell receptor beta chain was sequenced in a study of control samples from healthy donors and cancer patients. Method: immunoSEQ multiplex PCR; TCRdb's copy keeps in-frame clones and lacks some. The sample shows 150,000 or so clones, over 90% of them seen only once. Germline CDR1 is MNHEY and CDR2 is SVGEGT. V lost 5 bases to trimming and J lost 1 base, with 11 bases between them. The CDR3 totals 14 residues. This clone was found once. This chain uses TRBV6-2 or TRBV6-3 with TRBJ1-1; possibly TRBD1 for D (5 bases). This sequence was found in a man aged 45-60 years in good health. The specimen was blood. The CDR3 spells CASSREGWNTEAFF. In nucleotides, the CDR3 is TGTGCCAGCAGTCGGGAGGGGTGGAACACTGAAGCTTTCTTT.